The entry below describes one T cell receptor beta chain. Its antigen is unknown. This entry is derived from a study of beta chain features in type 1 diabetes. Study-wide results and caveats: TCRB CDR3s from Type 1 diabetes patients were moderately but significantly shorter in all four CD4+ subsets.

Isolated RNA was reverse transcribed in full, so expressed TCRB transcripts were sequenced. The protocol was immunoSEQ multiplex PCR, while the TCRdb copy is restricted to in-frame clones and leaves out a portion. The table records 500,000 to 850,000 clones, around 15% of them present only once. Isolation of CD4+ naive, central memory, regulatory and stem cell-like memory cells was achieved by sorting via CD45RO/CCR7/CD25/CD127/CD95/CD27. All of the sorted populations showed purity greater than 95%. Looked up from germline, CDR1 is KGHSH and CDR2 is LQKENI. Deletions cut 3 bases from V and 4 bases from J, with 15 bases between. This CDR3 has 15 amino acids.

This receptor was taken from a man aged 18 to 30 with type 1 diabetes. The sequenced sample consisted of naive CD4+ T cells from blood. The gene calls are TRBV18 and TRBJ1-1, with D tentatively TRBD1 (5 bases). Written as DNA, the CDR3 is TGTGCCAGCTCACCCGGGTGGGGCGGGTCCACTGAAGCTTTCTTT. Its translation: CASSPGWGGSTEAFF. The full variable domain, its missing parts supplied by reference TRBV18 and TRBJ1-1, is NAGVMQNPRHLVRRRGQEARLRCSPMKGHSHVYWYRQLPEEGLKFMVYLQKENIIDESGMPKERFSAEFPKEGPSILRIQQVVRGDSAAYFCASSPGWGGSTEAFFGQGTRLTVV.